A selection of T cell receptor beta chains follows, all from one sample in a study of shared clonotypes between healthy human individuals. The table came from immunoSEQ multiplex PCR; TCRdb's copy has only in-frame clones and leaves some out. This sample has roughly 2,300,000 clones, with 85% to 95% found just once. The sequenced sample was naive CD4+ T cells from PBMCs. The source is a man aged 18 to 30 in good health. Some clones in this sample may be carry-over from other donors' samples. The CDR3 runs from the conserved cysteine through the conserved F or W. Each record gives: clone size, V gene, J gene, D gene, CDR3 protein, CDR3 DNA. The D gene is left open where the match is weak. Clone size appears in some rows only: once, few, many, or a class for an expanded clone.

>.|TRBV2|TRBJ2-7|TRBD1
CAGRRGQGPYEQYF
TGTGCCGGACGGCGCGGACAGGGTCCCTACGAGCAGTACTTC
>.|TRBV19|TRBJ1-2|.
CASSPKPGGGYGYTF
TGTGCCAGTAGTCCCAAACCCGGGGGGGGCTATGGCTACACCTTC
>.|TRBV6-1|TRBJ2-7|TRBD2
CASSPSWGGSYEQYF
TGTGCCAGCAGCCCCTCTTGGGGGGGGTCCTACGAGCAGTACTTC
>.|TRBV29-1|TRBJ2-7|.
CSVTHRVSYEQYF
TGCAGCGTTACCCACAGGGTGTCCTACGAGCAGTACTTC
>.|TRBV6-5|TRBJ1-2|.
CASTTGSYGYTF
TGTGCCAGCACCACAGGGTCCTATGGCTACACCTTC
>.|TRBV2|TRBJ2-5|TRBD2
CASLTSGGGETQYF
TGTGCCAGCCTGACTAGCGGGGGTGGGGAGACCCAGTACTTC
>.|TRBV4-3|TRBJ2-5|.
CASSPRSGETQYF
TGCGCCAGCAGCCCCAGGTCTGGAGAGACCCAGTACTTC
>.|TRBV14|TRBJ1-1|.
CASSRDKGAFF
TGTGCCAGCAGCCGCGACAAGGGAGCTTTCTTT
>once|TRBV18|TRBJ2-7|.
CASSPPTVTYEQYF
TGTGCCAGCTCACCACCGACGGTCACCTACGAGCAGTACTTC
>.|TRBV10-3|TRBJ2-3|.
CAISNRAPSTDTQYF
TGTGCCATCAGTAACAGGGCTCCTAGCACAGATACGCAGTATTTT
>.|TRBV7-9|TRBJ2-1|.
CASSFVLEQFF
TGTGCCAGCAGCTTCGTACTAGAGCAGTTCTTC
>.|TRBV7-3|TRBJ2-5|TRBD1
CASRSTGGAIQETQYF
TGTGCCAGCAGGTCGACAGGGGGCGCGATCCAAGAGACCCAGTACTTC
>.|TRBV28|TRBJ2-7|.
CASKGASSYEQYF
TGTGCCAGCAAAGGCGCCAGCTCCTACGAGCAGTACTTC
>once|TRBV28|TRBJ1-2|.
CASTPLSPYGYTF
TGTGCCAGCACCCCACTTTCGCCCTATGGCTACACCTTC
>.|TRBV28|TRBJ2-1|.
CASSLAGNEQFF
TGTGCCAGCAGTTTAGCGGGGAATGAGCAGTTCTTC
>.|TRBV28|TRBJ1-5|TRBD1
CASTDRGHDQPQHF
TGTGCCAGTACGGACAGGGGGCACGATCAGCCCCAGCATTTT
>.|TRBV4-2|TRBJ1-1|.
CASSLGGGLGEAFF
TGTGCCAGCAGCCTTGGGGGGGGGCTTGGTGAAGCTTTCTTT
>.|TRBV7-3|TRBJ1-2|TRBD1
CASSLGGGQGYGYTF
TGTGCCAGCAGCCTCGGGGGGGGACAGGGATACGGCTACACCTTC
>few|TRBV29-1|TRBJ1-1|.
CSVGRQIKPEAFF
TGCAGCGTTGGTAGGCAGATCAAGCCTGAAGCTTTCTTT
>.|TRBV25-1|TRBJ2-3|TRBD2
CASSRGLAGQDTQYF
TGTGCCAGCTCCCGGGGGCTAGCGGGACAAGATACGCAGTATTTT
>.|TRBV28|TRBJ2-6|.
CASIGGYSGANVLTF
TGTGCCAGCATAGGCGGATACTCTGGGGCCAACGTCCTGACTTTC
>.|TRBV7-9|TRBJ2-7|TRBD1
CASSLRGPYEQYF
TGTGCCAGCAGCTTAAGGGGGCCTTACGAGCAGTACTTC
>.|TRBV7-6|TRBJ2-3|.
CASSLLRLASTDTQYF
TGTGCCAGCAGCTTACTTAGGCTAGCTTCGACAGATACGCAGTATTTT
>.|TRBV29-1|TRBJ2-2|TRBD2
CSVGSGISTGELFF
TGCAGCGTCGGTAGCGGGATCAGCACCGGGGAGCTGTTTTTT
>once|TRBV11-2|TRBJ2-7|TRBD2
CASSFPPLEREPYEQYF
TGTGCCAGCAGCTTTCCCCCCTTGGAGCGGGAGCCATACGAGCAGTACTTC
>.|TRBV7-9|TRBJ1-4|.
CASSLPGTGKLFF
TGTGCCAGCAGCCTCCCAGGGACCGGAAAACTGTTTTTT
>.|TRBV7-2|TRBJ2-1|TRBD2
CASSSRRLAVYNEQFF
TGTGCCAGCAGCTCAAGGAGGCTAGCGGTATACAATGAGCAGTTCTTC
>.|TRBV27|TRBJ1-1|.
CASSFRGVRTEAFF
TGTGCCAGCAGTTTTAGGGGGGTGCGGACTGAAGCTTTCTTT
>.|TRBV6-5|TRBJ1-1|.
CASSSRGSTEAFF
TGTGCCAGCAGTTCTCGGGGGAGCACTGAAGCTTTCTTT
>.|TRBV4-2|TRBJ2-7|TRBD2
CASSQERGLAGESEQYF
TGTGCCAGCAGCCAAGAGAGGGGACTAGCGGGAGAAAGCGAGCAGTACTTC
>.|TRBV29-1|TRBJ2-1|.
CSVLVLAYYNEQFF
TGCAGCGTTTTGGTCCTAGCGTACTACAATGAGCAGTTCTTC
>.|TRBV5-1|TRBJ2-1|.
CASSLAGEYNEQFF
TGCGCCAGCAGCCTGGCAGGGGAGTACAATGAGCAGTTCTTC
>.|TRBV2|TRBJ2-5|.
CASRDSRVSLETQYF
TGTGCCAGCAGAGATAGCAGGGTTTCCCTAGAGACCCAGTACTTC
>.|TRBV5-6|TRBJ2-7|.
CASSSLGEQYF
TGTGCCAGCAGCTCCTTGGGCGAGCAGTACTTC
>.|TRBV5-6|TRBJ1-1|.
CASSSPLRGQNTEAFF
TGTGCCAGCAGCTCTCCTTTGAGGGGTCAGAACACTGAAGCTTTCTTT
>.|TRBV18|TRBJ1-4|.
CASSWADSTQGEKLFF
TGTGCCAGCTCTTGGGCGGACAGCACGCAGGGAGAAAAACTGTTTTTT
>.|TRBV4-2|TRBJ1-1|.
CASSQGGRGGFNTEAFF
TGTGCCAGCAGCCAAGGGGGGCGAGGAGGATTTAACACTGAAGCTTTCTTT
>.|TRBV14|TRBJ2-5|.
CASSQGPSRLPRETQYF
TGTGCCAGCAGCCAAGGTCCGAGCCGACTCCCCCGGGAGACCCAGTACTTC
>.|TRBV19|TRBJ2-1|.
CASTPTPGTPTEFF
TGTGCCAGTACCCCAACTCCCGGGACCCCAACGGAGTTCTTC
>.|TRBV9|TRBJ2-3|.
CASSASPRADTQYF
TGTGCCAGCAGCGCTTCCCCGAGGGCAGATACGCAGTATTTT
>once|TRBV28|TRBJ2-7|.
CASSTTGASLYEQYF
TGTGCCAGCAGTACGACCGGGGCTTCGCTTTACGAGCAGTACTTC
>.|TRBV27|TRBJ2-7|.
CASSSLGGEQYF
TGTGCCAGCAGTTCCTTAGGGGGCGAGCAGTACTTC
>once|TRBV28|TRBJ1-6|.
CASSPYLGHNSPLHF
TGTGCCAGCTCTCCTTATTTGGGCCATAATTCACCCCTCCACTTT
>.|TRBV28|TRBJ2-7|TRBD1
CASSRTGGVREQYF
TGTGCCAGCAGTAGGACAGGTGGAGTGAGGGAGCAGTACTTC
>few|TRBV2|TRBJ2-7|.
CASRYGSDSYEQYF
TGTGCCAGCAGGTACGGAAGCGACTCCTACGAGCAGTACTTC
>.|TRBV18|TRBJ2-5|.
CASSPDPGSGETQYF
TGTGCCAGCTCACCAGATCCGGGGTCAGGAGAGACCCAGTACTTC
>.|TRBV5-4|TRBJ2-2|TRBD1
CASSLANGARGPSGELFF
TGTGCCAGCAGCTTGGCCAACGGGGCTAGGGGGCCATCTGGGGAGCTGTTTTTT
>.|TRBV7-8|TRBJ2-5|TRBD2
CASSPGGSGGLTQYF
TGTGCCAGCAGCCCCGGTGGAAGCGGGGGCCTCACCCAGTACTTC
>.|TRBV28|TRBJ2-5|.
CASSPQGLGFQETQYF
TGTGCCAGCAGTCCCCAGGGGCTCGGATTCCAAGAGACCCAGTACTTC
>.|TRBV28|TRBJ1-5|.
CASTLFRALSNQPQHF
TGTGCCAGCACCTTGTTTCGAGCTTTAAGCAATCAGCCCCAGCATTTT
>.|TRBV18|TRBJ2-4|TRBD1
CASSPTGENIQYF
TGTGCCAGCTCACCGACAGGGGAAAACATTCAGTACTTC
>.|TRBV5-1|TRBJ2-5|TRBD1
CASSLVGTGQETQYF
TGCGCCAGCAGCTTGGTGGGGACAGGACAAGAGACCCAGTACTTC
>few|TRBV2|TRBJ2-7|.
CASSERGSSYEQYF
TGTGCCAGCAGTGAACGAGGGAGCTCCTACGAGCAGTACTTC
>.|TRBV4-1|TRBJ2-4|TRBD2
CASSQDTLGAGGAQIAKNIQYF
TGCGCCAGCAGCCAAGATACCTTAGGAGCGGGAGGGGCCCAAATAGCCAAAAACATTCAGTACTTC
>.|TRBV2|TRBJ2-7|.
CASTRFSYEQYF
TGTGCCAGCACACGATTCTCCTACGAGCAGTACTTC
>.|TRBV2|TRBJ2-1|TRBD1
CASKGAGSYNEQFF
TGTGCCAGCAAGGGGGCAGGGTCCTACAATGAGCAGTTCTTC
>once|TRBV6-1|TRBJ2-1|TRBD1
CASRTGGSSYNEQFF
TGTGCCAGCAGGACAGGGGGATCGTCCTACAATGAGCAGTTCTTC